These T cell receptor beta chains were read from a single sample in a study of TIL therapy for anti-PD-1-resistant metastatic lung cancer. Repertoires were generated with immunoSEQ multiplex PCR, while TCRdb's copy carries only in-frame clones and drops some. The profile shows over 10,000 clones, about 70% of them singletons. Sequenced material: tumor tissue, taken at baseline. The receptors were sampled from a woman aged 25 to 80 with non-small cell lung cancer. CDR3s include the opening cysteine and the closing phenylalanine or tryptophan. D genes are given only for firm matches. Only part of the rows carry a size: once, few, many, or a class if the clone is expanded.

TRBJ2-7 . TRBV29-1 TRBD1 CSVEVLGGTGPGGEQYF TGCAGCGTTGAAGTCCTTGGAGGGACAGGGCCGGGAGGTGAGCAGTACTTC
TRBJ1-2 . TRBV4-2 . CASSLQVRSGYTF TGTGCCAGCAGCCTACAGGTTCGCAGTGGCTACACCTTC
TRBJ2-5 . TRBV5-4 TRBD2 CASSLAATSGESQETQYF TGTGCCAGCAGCTTGGCCGCGACTAGCGGGGAGAGCCAAGAGACCCAGTACTTC
TRBJ2-2 . TRBV5-4 . CASSSWTANTGELFF TGTGCCAGCAGCTCCTGGACGGCGAACACCGGGGAGCTGTTTTTT
TRBJ2-2 . TRBV10-3 TRBD2 CAIRGLAGGDTGELFF TGTGCCATCAGGGGACTAGCGGGGGGCGACACCGGGGAGCTGTTTTTT
TRBJ1-1 . TRBV6-1 . CASSEQENTEAFF TGTGCCAGCAGTGAGCAGGAGAACACTGAAGCTTTCTTT
TRBJ2-2 . TRBV6-1 . CASTGAGTGELFF TGTGCCAGCACAGGGGCGGGTACCGGGGAGCTGTTTTTT
TRBJ2-5 . TRBV6-5 . CASSYLTGQETQYF TGTGCCAGCAGTTACCTAACAGGTCAAGAGACCCAGTACTTC
TRBJ1-3 . TRBV30 . CAWSPGRPSGNTIYF TGTGCCTGGAGTCCCGGACGGCCCTCTGGAAACACCATATATTTT
TRBJ2-1 . TRBV20-1 . CSARVLGEQFF TGCAGTGCTAGAGTACTAGGTGAGCAGTTCTTC
TRBJ2-1 . TRBV7-9 . CASSLEGALDEQFF TGTGCCAGCAGCTTAGAAGGGGCGCTGGATGAGCAGTTCTTC
TRBJ2-7 . TRBV10-3 . CATRSSALYEQYF TGTGCCACCAGATCTAGTGCCCTTTACGAGCAGTACTTC
TRBJ2-7 few TRBV5-1 TRBD1 CASSRQGTYEQYF TGCGCCAGCAGCCGACAGGGTACCTACGAGCAGTACTTC
TRBJ1-1 . TRBV10-2 . CASSESTRGTEAFF TGCGCCAGCAGTGAGTCGACTCGAGGGACTGAAGCTTTCTTT
TRBJ2-7 once TRBV5-1 TRBD2 CASSLEAGGFSEQYF TGCGCCAGCAGCTTGGAGGCGGGGGGATTCTCCGAGCAGTACTTC
TRBJ1-1 once TRBV6-5 TRBD1 CASSNLGQGATEAFF TGTGCCAGCAGTAACCTAGGACAGGGGGCGACTGAAGCTTTCTTT
TRBJ1-1 . TRBV18 TRBD1 CATAQGAKTEAFF TGTGCCACCGCTCAGGGGGCAAAGACTGAAGCTTTCTTT
TRBJ1-5 . TRBV4-2 . CASSQDVGGLNYQPQHF TGTGCCAGCAGCCAAGATGTGGGCGGATTAAACTATCAGCCCCAGCATTTT
TRBJ2-7 few TRBV5-5 TRBD1 CASSPSGQGSEQYF TGTGCCAGCAGCCCCTCGGGACAGGGTAGCGAGCAGTACTTC
TRBJ2-3 . TRBV6-5 TRBD1 CASSYSGTGGDTQYF TGTGCCAGCAGTTACTCGGGGACAGGTGGCGATACGCAGTATTTT
TRBJ1-5 . TRBV7-2 . CASSGGDQPQHF TGTGCCAGCAGCGGGGGGGATCAGCCCCAGCATTTT
TRBJ2-2 . TRBV6-6 . CASSTGPGELFF TGTGCCAGCAGTACAGGGCCCGGGGAGCTGTTTTTT
TRBJ1-2 . TRBV6-6 . CASSYSQGGYTF TGTGCCAGCAGTTACTCTCAGGGGGGCTACACCTTC
TRBJ2-7 few TRBV12-5 TRBD1 CASGLGQGAVQYF TGTGCTAGTGGTTTGGGACAGGGGGCTGTGCAGTACTTC
TRBJ1-4 . TRBV2 . CASSPQGVGEKLFF TGTGCCAGCAGTCCCCAGGGTGTAGGTGAAAAACTGTTTTTT
TRBJ1-4 . TRBV5-1 . CASSLLGGSGKLFF TGCGCCAGCAGCTTGTTGGGGGGCTCGGGGAAACTGTTTTTT
TRBJ2-2 . TRBV6-4 TRBD1 CATRQGMNTGELFF TGTGCCACCCGACAGGGGATGAACACCGGGGAGCTGTTTTTT
TRBJ1-6 . TRBV6-1 TRBD1 CASRQTGRNSPLHF TGTGCCAGCAGGCAGACAGGGCGAAATTCACCCCTCCACTTT
TRBJ2-1 . TRBV19 . CASSTRLRPRQAFF TGTGCCAGTAGTACCCGCTTGAGACCCCGTCAGGCGTTCTTC
TRBJ1-5 . TRBV5-1 TRBD1 CASSVDRGSNQPQHF TGCGCCAGCAGCGTCGACAGGGGGAGCAATCAGCCCCAGCATTTT
TRBJ2-6 . TRBV6-5 . CASSLQWSGANVLTF TGTGCCAGCAGCCTCCAATGGTCTGGGGCCAACGTCCTGACTTTC
TRBJ1-3 few TRBV5-4 TRBD1 CASSRDSSGNTIYF TGTGCCAGCAGTCGGGACAGCTCTGGAAACACCATATATTTT
TRBJ1-6 . TRBV27 . CASSSDSRYNSPLHF TGTGCCAGCAGTTCGGACAGCCGTTATAATTCACCCCTCCACTTT
TRBJ2-2 . TRBV5-4 TRBD1 CASSTGTARNTGELFF TGTGCCAGCAGTACTGGGACAGCGAGAAACACCGGGGAGCTGTTTTTT
TRBJ2-1 . TRBV6-5 TRBD2 CASSAPGTKYNEQFF TGTGCCAGCAGTGCTCCCGGGACTAAATACAATGAGCAGTTCTTC
TRBJ2-3 . TRBV15 TRBD2 CATSRGEDSGTDTQYF TGTGCCACCAGCAGAGGGGAAGATAGCGGGACAGATACGCAGTATTTT
TRBJ2-3 . TRBV6-1 . CASREGLFAADTQYF TGTGCCAGCAGGGAGGGGCTCTTTGCGGCAGATACGCAGTATTTT
TRBJ1-5 few TRBV5-1 . CASSLAQNQPQHF TGCGCCAGCAGCTTGGCCCAGAATCAGCCCCAGCATTTT
TRBJ1-4 few TRBV7-2 TRBD1 CASSSQQGAGEKLFF TGTGCCAGCAGCTCCCAACAGGGGGCGGGGGAAAAACTGTTTTTT
TRBJ2-5 once TRBV7-6 . CASSLQETQYF TGTGCCAGCAGCTTACAAGAGACCCAGTACTTC
TRBJ2-6 . TRBV5-4 . CASSLGSGANVLTF TGTGCCAGCAGCTTGGGTTCAGGGGCCAACGTCCTGACTTTC
TRBJ1-2 . TRBV14 . CASSHEGRAYGYTF TGTGCCAGCAGCCATGAAGGCAGGGCCTATGGCTACACCTTC
TRBJ1-6 few TRBV18 TRBD1 CASRQQGGDSPLHF TGTGCCAGCAGACAACAGGGGGGAGACTCACCCCTCCACTTT
TRBJ1-2 few TRBV2 . CASSDRYGYTF TGTGCCAGCAGTGATCGCTATGGCTACACCTTC